This T cell receptor (beta chain) was sequenced during a study of monozygotic twins with cystic fibrosis. A remark on this clone: Its antigen remains unknown.

Generated by immunoSEQ multiplex PCR, the TCRdb table keeps only in-frame clones and is missing some. The sample lists about 14,000 clones, roughly 98% occurring once. Study-level points and caveats: In 13 of 16 pairs, V gene usage was closest to the co-twin's. In this small cohort, shared CDR3 numbers showed no association with age, concordance or disease severity. Median Simpson clonality of approximately 0.01 suggested naive T cells predominated.

The CDR3 is 13 amino acids. In germline, CDR1 is SGHTA, CDR2 FQGNSA. Unmatched junction bases numbered 3, after V lost 5 bases and J lost 5 bases. This clonotype originated in a girl between 2 and 10 years old with cystic fibrosis. The sample was blood. The chain links TRBV7-2 to TRBJ1-5, with 7 bases aligning to TRBD1. This CDR3 reads CASSRQGHQPQHF. DNA of the CDR3: TGTGCCAGCAGCCGACAGGGTCATCAGCCCCAGCATTTT.